This T cell receptor beta chain was captured in a study of cytomegalovirus exposure and HLA in healthy donors. Study background: Assignment to the Caucasian-associated ancestry cluster applied to 75% to 85% of the 350 to 500 genotyped donors. The study's findings and limits: The authors enumerated over 150 TCR beta chains as linked to cytomegalovirus.

The V gene's germline CDR1 is MNHEY and CDR2 SVGAGI. This CDR3 has 16 amino acids. Losses at the gene ends were 0 bases for V and 1 base for J; bases not matched to a gene: 5. On this clone: Its antigen remains unidentified.

The PCR ran on 60 Vbeta and 13 Jbeta primers. Assay used: immunoSEQ multiplex PCR; TCRdb lists only in-frame clones, some missing. The sample comprises some 150,000 clones, about four fifths of which are singletons, and 4.9% rests with the top ten. The clonotype originates from a young woman in good health and CMV-seropositive. The V call is TRBV6-5, the J call TRBJ2-5; TRBD1 matches 7 bases. What was sequenced was PBMCs. The CDR3 DNA reads TGTGCCAGCAGTTACTCGACCACAGGGGCCCAAGAGACCCAGTACTTC. Translation gives CASSYSTTGAQETQYF.